This T cell receptor beta chain was documented in a study of beta chain features in type 1 diabetes. Per donor, one heparinised blood draw averaged roughly 110 mL. Study results and limitations: Moderate but significant shortening of TCRB CDR3s was recorded in all four CD4+ subsets from Type 1 diabetes patients. When VDJ junctions were examined, type 1 diabetes patients showed fewer insertions and more deletions.

CDR1 is PRHDT, CDR2 FYEKMQ, per germline (reference sequence). After removal of 1 base from V and 6 bases from J, the junction contained 5 bases not matched to a gene. The CDR3 has 14 amino acids. Concerning this clone: Its antigen is currently unknown.

Expressed TCRB transcripts got sequenced, as all isolated RNA was reverse transcribed. The table came from immunoSEQ multiplex PCR; TCRdb's copy has only in-frame clones and leaves some out. Of about 270,000 clones listed, roughly an eighth are singletons. The sample consisted of naive CD4+ T cells from blood. The rearrangement uses TRBV13 and TRBJ2-7; 8 bases align to TRBD1. The sequence came from a man in his thirties or forties with type 1 diabetes. CDR3 amino acids: CASSLAGQASEQYF. The CDR3 nucleotides read TGTGCCAGCAGCTTAGCGGGACAGGCGAGCGAGCAGTACTTC. The entire variable domain, with the rest obtained from reference TRBV13 and TRBJ2-7, is as follows: AAGVIQSPRHLIKEKRETATLKCYPIPRHDTVYWYQQGPGQDPQFLISFYEKMQSDKGSIPDRFSAQQFSDYHSELNMSSLELGDSALYFCASSLAGQASEQYFGPGTRLTVT.